Below are 14 T cell receptor beta chains sequenced from a single sample in a study of T cell responses to AZD1222 COVID-19 vaccine. Only in-frame clones appear in the TCRdb table, and some are missing; sequencing was by immunoSEQ multiplex PCR. The profile shows 100,000 to 120,000 clones, 85% to 90% of them singletons. Source: peripheral blood, taken on day 0 of AZD1222 vaccination. The receptors stem from an adult in good health.

V and J are TRBV7-6 and TRBJ2-7; weak D call: TRBD2 (5 bases). The length of the CDR3 is 19 residues. V dropped 5 bases and J dropped 3 bases, with 29 bases sitting between them. Germline V gene sequence: CDR1 SGHVS, CDR2 FNYEAQ. The CDR3 here is CASSPSLAVGLAAVYEQYF. The CDR3 bases are TGTGCCAGCAGCCCTTCATTGGCGGTCGGTCTCGCAGCGGTCTACGAGCAGTACTTC. The full variable domain, rest sourced from reference TRBV7-6 and TRBJ2-7, is GAGVSQSPRYKVTKRGQDVALRCDPISGHVSLYWYRQALGQGPEFLTYFNYEAQQDKSGLPNDRFSAERPEGSISTLTIQRTEQRDSAMYRCASSPSLAVGLAAVYEQYFGPGTRLTVT.

The chain is built from TRBV18 and TRBJ1-1; 12 nucleotides line up with TRBD1. CDR1 is KGHSH and CDR2 is LQKENI in the germline V gene. CDR3 length: 15 residues. V was pared by 0 bases and J by 7 bases, with 3 bases of the junction left unmatched. The CDR3 region is CASSPPGQGAFEAFF. Here the CDR3 DNA reads TGTGCCAGCTCACCACCGGGACAGGGGGCTTTTGAAGCTTTCTTT.

This clone occurred once. The genes are TRBV6-2 or TRBV6-3 and TRBJ2-7; 8 bases fit TRBD2. V trimming: 3 bases; J trimming: 6 bases; junction bases outside the gene matches: 16. CDR3 length: 17 amino acids. CDR1 is MNHEY, CDR2 SVGEGT, per germline. The DNA for the CDR3 is TGTGCCAGCAGTTATTCTCTTAGCGGGATTCCTCCCCTCGAGCAGTACTTC. Translating it yields CASSYSLSGIPPLEQYF.

The V call is TRBV12-5, the J call TRBJ2-2, with no clear D. In germline, CDR1 is LGHNT, CDR2 FRNRAP. Trimming removed 1 base at V and 1 base at J, with 1 base between. The CDR3 runs 13 residues. The CDR3 loop is CASGLGNTGELFF. CDR3 bases: TGTGCTAGTGGTTTGGGGAACACCGGGGAGCTGTTTTTT.

The rearrangement links TRBV16 to TRBJ2-7; 8 bases are shared with TRBD1. With V trimmed by 4 bases and J by 1 base, 3 bases remained unmatched. The CDR3 covers 14 residues. Germline CDR1 and CDR2: KGHSY and FQNENV. The CDR3 spells CASSPTGVSYEQYF. CDR3 bases: TGTGCCAGCAGCCCGACAGGGGTATCCTACGAGCAGTACTTC.

This chain links TRBV9 with TRBJ2-7; D may be TRBD1 (6 bases). This CDR3 is 15 amino acids long. V was clipped by 2 bases and J by 3 bases, with 15 bases between them. The V gene's germline CDR1 is SGDLS and CDR2 YYNGEE. The CDR3 DNA sequence: TGTGCCAGCAGCGTGTCCCCTGGACAGAACTACGAGCAGTACTTC. Translating gives CASSVSPGQNYEQYF.

The rearrangement links TRBV7-9 to TRBJ2-2; D perhaps matches TRBD1 (6 bases). CDR3 length: 19 residues. Trimming took off 9 bases at V and 3 bases at J, with 29 bases between the two ends. Germline V gene lookup returns CDR1 SEHNR and CDR2 FQNEAQ (reference sequence). CDR3 coding DNA: TGTGCCAGTAAGCTTGGACAGACTGACTGGTTAGAGGACACCGGGGAGCTGTTTTTT. Protein product: CASKLGQTDWLEDTGELFF.

The J gene is TRBJ2-2, the V gene TRBV7-2, with 7 bases identical to TRBD2. Trimming at V came to 2 bases and at J to 3 bases, leaving 6 bases not matched to a gene. The CDR3 sequence is 16 residues long. The germline CDR1 and CDR2 sequences are SGHTA and FQGNSA. In nucleotides, the CDR3 is TGTGCCAGCAGCTTACTTTCTAGCGGATACACCGGGGAGCTGTTTTTT. Encoded protein: CASSLLSSGYTGELFF.

The chain uses TRBV23-1 and TRBJ1-6; D is ambiguous. TRBV23-1 qualifies as an ORF whose function is uncertain. The V gene lost 2 bases and the J gene lost 5 bases, with 13 bases spanning the gap. This CDR3 comprises 16 residues. In DNA form, the CDR3 reads TGCGCCAGCAGTCAAGTCGATCCTACTGATAATTCACCCCTCCACTTT. Translating it yields CASSQVDPTDNSPLHF.

V is TRBV7-2 and J is TRBJ2-7; D might be TRBD2 (6 bases). The CDR3 runs to 15 residues. Trimming removed 4 bases at V and 4 bases at J, with 17 bases between. CDR1 is SGHTA, CDR2 FQGNSA, per germline. CDR3 region: CASSSGRLGSYEQYF. CDR3 sequence (DNA): TGTGCCAGCAGCTCGGGGAGGCTCGGCAGTTACGAGCAGTACTTC.

The chain employs TRBV24-1 and TRBJ1-4; 8 bases are shared with TRBD1. V shed 4 bases and J 3 bases; nucleotides not matched to a gene: 6. The germline V gene encodes CDR1 KGHDR and CDR2 SFDVKD. The CDR3 spans 16 residues. The CDR3 region has the DNA TGTGCCACCAGTGAAAATACAGGGGGATCTAATGAAAAACTGTTTTTT. Protein sequence: CATSENTGGSNEKLFF.

A few counts support this clone. CDR3 sequence (DNA): TGTGCCAGCAGTTTATTTTCCGGGACTAGCGGGAGCTCCTACAATGAGCAGTTCTTC. This encodes CASSLFSGTSGSSYNEQFF. The V call is TRBV28, the J call TRBJ2-1; the match to TRBD2 covers 14 bases. This CDR3 comprises 19 residues. V dropped 1 base and J dropped 0; count of bases not matched to a gene: 5. CDR1 is MDHEN, CDR2 SYDVKM, per germline. Full variable domain (rest looked up from reference TRBV28 and TRBJ2-1): DVKVTQSSRYLVKRTGEKVFLECVQDMDHENMFWYRQDPGLGLRLIYFSYDVKMKEKGDIPEGYSVSREKKERFSLILESASTNQTSMYLCASSLFSGTSGSSYNEQFFGPGTRLTVL.

The chain employs TRBV19 and TRBJ2-3; 8 nucleotides agree with TRBD2. CDR1 and CDR2 from the germline V gene are LNHDA and SQIVND (reference sequence). V was clipped by 1 base and J by 6 bases; unmatched bases: 6. The CDR3 is 15 residues long. CDR3 protein: CASSIAGTSGDTQYF. The CDR3 nucleotides read TGTGCCAGTAGTATAGCCGGGACTAGTGGCGATACGCAGTATTTT.

The chain links TRBV5-1 to TRBJ2-5; TRBD2 aligns across 8 bases. The V gene's germline CDR1 is SGHRS and CDR2 YFSETQ. V lost 0 bases to trimming and J lost 0 bases; unmatched junction nucleotides: 4. This CDR3 is 16 amino acids long. The CDR3 DNA reads TGCGCCAGCAGCTTGGCGGCTAGCGGGTACCAAGAGACCCAGTACTTC. This gives the protein CASSLAASGYQETQYF.